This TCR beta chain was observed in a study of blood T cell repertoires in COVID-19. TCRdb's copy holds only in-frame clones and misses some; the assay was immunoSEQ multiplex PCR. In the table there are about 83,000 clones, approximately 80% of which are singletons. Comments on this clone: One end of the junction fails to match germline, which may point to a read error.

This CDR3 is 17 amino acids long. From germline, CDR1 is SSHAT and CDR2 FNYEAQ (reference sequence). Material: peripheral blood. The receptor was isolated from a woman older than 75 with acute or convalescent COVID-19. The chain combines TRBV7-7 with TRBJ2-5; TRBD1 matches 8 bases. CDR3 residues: CASSLGRTTGAQETQYF. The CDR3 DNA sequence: TGTGCTAGCAGCTTAGGTCGTACGACAGGGGCTCAAGAGACCCAGTACTTC.